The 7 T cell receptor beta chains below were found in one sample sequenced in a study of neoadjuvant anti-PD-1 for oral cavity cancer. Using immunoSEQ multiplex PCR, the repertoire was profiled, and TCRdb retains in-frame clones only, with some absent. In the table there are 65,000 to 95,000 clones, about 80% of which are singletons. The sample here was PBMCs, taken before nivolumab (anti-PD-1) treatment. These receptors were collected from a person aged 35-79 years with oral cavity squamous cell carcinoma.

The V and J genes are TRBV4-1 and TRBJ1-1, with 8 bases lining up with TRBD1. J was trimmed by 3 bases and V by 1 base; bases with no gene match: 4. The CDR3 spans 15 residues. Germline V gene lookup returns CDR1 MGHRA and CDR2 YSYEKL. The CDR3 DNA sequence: TGCGCCAGCAGCCAAGGGACAGGGCCATACACTGAAGCTTTCTTT. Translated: CASSQGTGPYTEAFF.

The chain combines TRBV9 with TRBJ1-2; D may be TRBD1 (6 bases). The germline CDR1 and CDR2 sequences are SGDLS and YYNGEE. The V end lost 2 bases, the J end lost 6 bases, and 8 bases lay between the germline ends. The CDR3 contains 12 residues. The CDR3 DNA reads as TGTGCCAGCAGCGTCACAGGGCATGGCTACACCTTC. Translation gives CASSVTGHGYTF.

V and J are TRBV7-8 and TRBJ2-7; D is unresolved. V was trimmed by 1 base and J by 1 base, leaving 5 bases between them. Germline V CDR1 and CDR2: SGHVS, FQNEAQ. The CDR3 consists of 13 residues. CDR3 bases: TGTGCCAGCAGCTTAGACCTGTCCTACGAGCAGTACTTC. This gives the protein CASSLDLSYEQYF.

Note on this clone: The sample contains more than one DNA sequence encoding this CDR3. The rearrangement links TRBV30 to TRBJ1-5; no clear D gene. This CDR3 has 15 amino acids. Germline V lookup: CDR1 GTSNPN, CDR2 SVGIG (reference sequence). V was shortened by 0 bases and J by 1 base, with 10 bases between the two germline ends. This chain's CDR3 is CAWSVPGLSNQPQHF. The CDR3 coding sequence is TGTGCCTGGAGTGTACCCGGCTTGAGCAATCAGCCCCAGCATTTT.

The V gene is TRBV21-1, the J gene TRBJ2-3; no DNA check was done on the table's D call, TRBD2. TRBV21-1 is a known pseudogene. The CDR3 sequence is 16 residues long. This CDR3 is CASSKALSGRTDTQYF. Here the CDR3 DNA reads TGTGCCAGCAGCAAAGCCTTAAGCGGGAGGACAGATACGCAGTATTTT.

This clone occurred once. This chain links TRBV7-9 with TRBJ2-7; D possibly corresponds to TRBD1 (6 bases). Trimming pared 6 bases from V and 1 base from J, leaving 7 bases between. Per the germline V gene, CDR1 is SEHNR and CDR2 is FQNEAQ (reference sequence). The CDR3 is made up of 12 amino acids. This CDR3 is CASRGASYEQYF. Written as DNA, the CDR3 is TGTGCCAGCAGGGGGGCTTCCTACGAGCAGTACTTC.

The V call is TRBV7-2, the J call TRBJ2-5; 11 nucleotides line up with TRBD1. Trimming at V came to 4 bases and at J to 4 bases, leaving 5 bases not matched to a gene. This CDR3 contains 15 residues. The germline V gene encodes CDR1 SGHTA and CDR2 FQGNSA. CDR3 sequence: CASSSGQGAGETQYF. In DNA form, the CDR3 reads TGTGCCAGCAGCTCCGGACAGGGGGCGGGAGAGACCCAGTACTTC.